Shown below are 26 T cell receptor beta chains from a single sample sequenced in a study of blood T cell repertoires in COVID-19. Sequencing was performed with immunoSEQ multiplex PCR; in TCRdb, only in-frame clones are kept and a portion is missing. The table has tens of thousands of clones, around nine tenths seen once. The sequenced material came from peripheral blood. Receptors originate from a human donor with active COVID-19. The donor label of this sample is uncertain.

V gene TRBV19 combines with J gene TRBJ2-3; maybe TRBD1 (6 bases). The germline V and J ends were trimmed by 3 bases and 5 bases, with 15 bases remaining between them. The CDR3 loop spans 15 amino acids. In germline, CDR1 is LNHDA, CDR2 SQIVND (reference sequence). This CDR3 reads CASSMGSGVRDTQYF. DNA for the CDR3: TGTGCCAGTAGTATGGGGTCAGGGGTTAGAGATACGCAGTATTTT.

The chain joins TRBV5-1 to TRBJ2-6; 8 nucleotides align to TRBD1. This CDR3 contains 18 residues. Germline V gene sequence: CDR1 SGHRS, CDR2 YFSETQ. V trimming: 6 bases; J trimming: 3 bases; junction bases outside the gene matches: 14. CDR3 DNA: TGCGCCAGCACCCCGTTCGGACAGGGAACGGGTGGGGCCAACGTCCTGACTTTC. Amino acid sequence: CASTPFGQGTGGANVLTF.

The chain has TRBV27 and TRBJ2-3; D uncertain. Trimming cost V 10 bases and J 1 base, with 9 bases left between them. Germline V gives CDR1 MNHEY, CDR2 SMNVEV (reference sequence). This CDR3 contains 12 residues. CDR3 coding DNA: TGTGCCACCGGTGGGCGCACAGATACGCAGTATTTT. This encodes CATGGRTDTQYF.

The rearrangement joins TRBV7-6 to TRBJ2-5; no reliable D call. The CDR3 is made up of 15 amino acids. Germline V gives CDR1 SGHVS, CDR2 FNYEAQ. Trimming took 3 bases from V and 4 from J, leaving 15 bases between them. The chain's CDR3 is CASSLTPPSAETQYF. The CDR3, as DNA: TGTGCCAGCAGCTTGACTCCACCCAGCGCAGAGACCCAGTACTTC.

The V and J genes are TRBV4-3 and TRBJ1-1; D remains unclear. The CDR3 covers 14 residues. V lost 0 bases to trimming and J lost 7 bases, with 12 bases between them. Germline V gene sequence: CDR1 LGHNA, CDR2 YSLEER. The CDR3 DNA is TGCGCCAGCAGCCAAGATCATAACAGAGTTGAAGCTTTCTTT. Its protein product is CASSQDHNRVEAFF.

This chain links TRBV18 with TRBJ1-2; 9 positions match TRBD1. CDR3 length equals 13 residues. After removal of 2 bases from V and 13 bases from J, the junction contained 8 bases not matched to a gene. Germline lookup yields CDR1 KGHSH and CDR2 LQKENI. This CDR3 reads CASSPGTGPFITF. The CDR3 nucleotides are TGTGCCAGCTCACCAGGGACAGGGCCTTTTATCACCTTC.

V usage is TRBV24-1 and J usage is TRBJ2-1; the match to TRBD2 covers 11 bases. The V gene's germline CDR1 is KGHDR and CDR2 SFDVKD. The V and J ends lost 5 bases and 6 bases, in that order; junction bases with no gene match: 11. The CDR3 covers 17 residues. This CDR3 reads CATSARHLAGGPNEQFF. DNA of the CDR3: TGTGCCACCAGTGCCCGCCATCTAGCGGGGGGTCCCAATGAGCAGTTCTTC.

The gene calls are TRBV27 and TRBJ2-2, with D possibly being TRBD2 (6 bases). CDR1 and CDR2 from the germline V gene are MNHEY and SMNVEV (reference sequence). Trimming took off 8 bases at V and 5 bases at J, with 18 bases between the two ends. The CDR3 covers 15 residues. The DNA of the CDR3 is TGTGCCAGCTCGGGCGGGACTCCTTTTACCGGGGAGCTGTTTTTT. Its translation: CASSGGTPFTGELFF.

This chain uses TRBV4-1 with TRBJ2-7; 9 bases are a match to TRBD2. CDR1 MGHRA and CDR2 YSYEKL come from the germline V gene. V was pared by 1 base and J by 2 bases, with 24 bases of the junction left unmatched. The CDR3 has 22 amino acids. The CDR3 spells CASSQGVRPPLWWLAGTYEQYF. The CDR3 nucleotides read TGCGCCAGCAGCCAAGGAGTTAGGCCCCCTTTATGGTGGCTAGCGGGGACCTACGAGCAGTACTTC.

In its sample, this clone is medium-sized. The J gene is TRBJ1-2, the V gene TRBV4-1; TRBD1 is a possible D gene (5 bases). V lost 4 bases to trimming and J lost 5 bases, with 17 bases between them. The CDR3 spans 15 residues. The germline V gene encodes CDR1 MGHRA and CDR2 YSYEKL. The CDR3 DNA follows: TGCGCCAGCAGCCCTCAAGTAGGGGCCAGTTATGGCTACACCTTC. Amino acid sequence: CASSPQVGASYGYTF.

The chain links TRBV7-2 to TRBJ2-7; D possibly corresponds to TRBD2 (6 bases). The germline V and J ends were trimmed by 1 base and 0 bases, with 10 bases remaining between them. Germline V gives CDR1 SGHTA, CDR2 FQGNSA. The CDR3 sequence is 15 residues long. This CDR3 reads CASSLGGASSYEQYF. As DNA, the CDR3 is TGTGCCAGCAGCTTAGGCGGGGCTAGCTCCTACGAGCAGTACTTC.

This chain connects TRBV7-2 to TRBJ2-5, with TRBD1 as a possible D gene (6 bases). V lost 2 bases, J lost 9 bases, and 16 bases lay in between. Germline V lookup: CDR1 SGHTA, CDR2 FQGNSA. The CDR3 runs 14 residues. The CDR3 DNA reads as TGTGCCAGCAGCTTAACCACTACAGGGAACGCCCAGTACTTC. Encoded protein: CASSLTTTGNAQYF.

The chain recombines TRBV19 with TRBJ2-2; TRBD1 matches 10 bases. V dropped 5 bases and J dropped 6; count of bases not matched to a gene: 0. The CDR3 is made up of 13 amino acids. Germline lookup yields CDR1 LNHDA and CDR2 SQIVND (reference sequence). CDR3 protein: CASSGQGAGELFF. The CDR3 nucleotides are TGTGCCAGTAGTGGACAGGGGGCCGGGGAGCTGTTTTTT.

This clone was seen a single time. The rearrangement uses TRBV6-1 and TRBJ2-3, with 16 bases fitting TRBD2. Germline-derived CDR1 and CDR2 are MNHNS and SASEGT. The ends lost 3 bases at V and 3 bases at J; junction bases unmatched: 6. The CDR3 is made up of 18 amino acids. DNA for the CDR3: TGTGCCAGCAGTGAGGGACTAGCGGGGGGGGCGCGGACAGATACGCAGTATTTT. Protein product: CASSEGLAGGARTDTQYF.

The gene calls are TRBV27 and TRBJ2-1; 11 nucleotides match TRBD2. V dropped 4 bases and J dropped 0; count of bases not matched to a gene: 8. Looked up from germline, CDR1 is MNHEY and CDR2 is SMNVEV (reference sequence). CDR3 length: 18 residues. The CDR3 DNA follows: TGTGCCAGCAGTTCCCCGGGACTAGCGGCCCACTCCTACAATGAGCAGTTCTTC. Translated: CASSSPGLAAHSYNEQFF.

The gene calls are TRBV5-5 and TRBJ1-4; 7 nucleotides match TRBD1. This CDR3 has 15 residues. Per germline, CDR1 SGHKS and CDR2 YYEKEE (reference sequence). V gave up 4 bases and J gave up 5 bases; unmatched junction bases: 8. CDR3 DNA: TGTGCCAGCAGCCTTACCGGGACAGTAAATGAAAAACTGTTTTTT. It codes for CASSLTGTVNEKLFF.

The chain couples TRBV14 to TRBJ1-6, with D possibly TRBD1 on 6 matching bases. The CDR3 loop spans 14 amino acids. Germline V gives CDR1 SGHDN, CDR2 FVKESK. Trimming removed 8 bases at V and 5 bases at J, with 13 bases between. Here the CDR3 DNA reads TGTGCCAGCCGCCCTGGACAGCATAATTCACCCCTCCACTTT. It specifies CASRPGQHNSPLHF. The variable domain in full, completed from reference TRBV14 and TRBJ1-6, reads EAGVTQFPSHSVIEKGQTVTLRCDPISGHDNLYWYRRVMGKEIKFLLHFVKESKQDESGMPNNRFLAERTGGTYSTLKVQPAELEDSGVYFCASRPGQHNSPLHFGNGTRLTVT.

The chain is built from TRBV4-3 and TRBJ2-4; D uncertain. Trimming shortened V by 1 base and J by 0 bases, and 7 bases separated the two germline ends. CDR1 and CDR2 from the germline V gene are LGHNA and YSLEER. This CDR3 is 15 amino acids long. The CDR3 reads CASSQVPGAKNIQYF. CDR3 sequence (DNA): TGCGCCAGCAGCCAAGTTCCGGGAGCCAAAAACATTCAGTACTTC.

This clone showed up just a few times. The rearrangement joins TRBV19 to TRBJ1-6; no reliable D call. The CDR3 has 17 amino acids. CDR1 LNHDA and CDR2 SQIVND come from the germline V gene (reference sequence). The V and J ends lost 3 bases and 8 bases respectively, with 20 bases between them. The CDR3 sequence is CASSMSRPLVGDSPLHF. The CDR3 coding sequence is TGTGCCAGTAGTATGAGTCGTCCACTAGTTGGGGATTCACCCCTCCACTTT.

This chain links TRBV3-1 (or the pseudogene TRBV3-2) with TRBJ1-2; 7 bases fit TRBD1. CDR3 length: 15 amino acids. The ends lost 2 bases at V and 3 bases at J; junction bases unmatched: 6. Germline V gene sequence: CDR1 LGHDT, CDR2 YNNKEL (reference sequence). The chain's CDR3 is CASSQQHTGDYGYTF. Here the CDR3 DNA reads TGTGCCAGCAGCCAACAACATACAGGGGACTATGGCTACACCTTC.

A note on this clone: Germline is not matched at one junction end, which may reflect a read error. The CDR3 sequence is CASSPTGSNTGELFF. In nucleotides, the CDR3 is TGTGCTAGCAGCCCCACAGGGTCAAACACCGGGGAGCTGTTTTTT. This chain uses TRBV7-7 with TRBJ2-2; a weak D match, TRBD1 (6 bases). The germline V gene has CDR1 SSHAT and CDR2 FNYEAQ (reference sequence). The CDR3 contains 15 residues.

This chain connects TRBV5-4 to TRBJ1-2; TRBD1 aligns across 8 bases. Germline V gene lookup returns CDR1 SGHNT and CDR2 YYREEE (reference sequence). The CDR3 contains 13 residues. V gave up 0 bases and J gave up 7 bases; unmatched junction bases: 2. The CDR3 coding sequence is TGTGCCAGCAGCTTGGCAGGGGGCACTGGCTACACCTTC. Translating it yields CASSLAGGTGYTF.

The sample holds a few counts of this clone. The chain uses TRBV15 and TRBJ1-2; D gene ambiguous. V was shortened by 4 bases and J by 7 bases, with 16 bases between the two germline ends. This CDR3 region has 14 residues. Germline V gene data show CDR1 as LNHNV and CDR2 as YYDKDF (reference sequence). DNA of the CDR3: TGTGCCACCAGCACCCGAACTACCGGGAGTGGCTACACCTTC. As protein: CATSTRTTGSGYTF.

The J gene is TRBJ2-5, the V gene TRBV10-3; D gene uncertain. Germline assignment: CDR1 ENHRY and CDR2 SYGVKD. The V end lost 5 bases, the J end lost 4 bases, and 8 bases lay between the germline ends. There are 12 residues in the CDR3. This CDR3 reads CAISLGGETQYF. CDR3 nucleotides: TGTGCCATCAGTTTAGGCGGAGAGACCCAGTACTTC.

The genes are TRBV5-1 and TRBJ2-7; TRBD2 aligns across 10 bases. V was pared by 5 bases and J by 3 bases, with 5 bases of the junction left unmatched. This CDR3 has 14 residues. Germline-derived CDR1 and CDR2 are SGHRS and YFSETQ. This CDR3 is CASRSGTSVYEQYF. The CDR3 DNA reads TGCGCCAGCAGATCCGGGACTAGCGTCTACGAGCAGTACTTC.

The genes are TRBV10-2 and TRBJ1-4; TRBD1 matches 7 bases. This CDR3 is built from 14 residues. CDR1 and CDR2 from the germline V gene are WSHSY and SAAADI. After removal of 5 bases from V and 1 base from J, the junction contained 1 base not matched to a gene. The chain's CDR3 is CASSTGVTNEKLFF. The CDR3 DNA reads as TGCGCCAGCAGTACAGGGGTAACTAATGAAAAACTGTTTTTT.